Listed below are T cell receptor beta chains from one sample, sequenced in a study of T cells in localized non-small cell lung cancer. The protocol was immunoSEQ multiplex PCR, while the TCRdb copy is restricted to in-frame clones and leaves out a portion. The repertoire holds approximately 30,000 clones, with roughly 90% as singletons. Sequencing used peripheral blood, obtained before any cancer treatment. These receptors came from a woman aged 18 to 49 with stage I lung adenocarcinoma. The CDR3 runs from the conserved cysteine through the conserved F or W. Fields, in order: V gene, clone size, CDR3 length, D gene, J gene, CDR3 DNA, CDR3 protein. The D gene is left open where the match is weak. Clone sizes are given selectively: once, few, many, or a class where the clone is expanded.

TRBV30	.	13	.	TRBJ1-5	TGTGCCTGGGAACAGGAGGGCAATCAGCCCCAGCATTTT	CAWEQEGNQPQHF
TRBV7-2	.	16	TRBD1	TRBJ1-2	TGTGCCAGCAGCTTAGGCCGACAGGGGGATAACTATGGCTACACCTTC	CASSLGRQGDNYGYTF
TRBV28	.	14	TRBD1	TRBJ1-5	TGTGCCAGCGGATCCGGGACAGGGCAACAGCCCCAGCATTTT	CASGSGTGQQPQHF
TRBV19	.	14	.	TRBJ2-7	TGTGCCAGTAGTATAGATCGGGACTCCTACGAGCAGTACTTC	CASSIDRDSYEQYF
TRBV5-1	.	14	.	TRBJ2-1	TGCGCCAGCAGCCCGGGCGGGAACATCAATGAGCAGTTCTTC	CASSPGGNINEQFF
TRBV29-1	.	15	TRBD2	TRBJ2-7	TGCAGCGTTGAAAAAGTCGGGACTAGTTCCTACGAGCAGTACTTC	CSVEKVGTSSYEQYF
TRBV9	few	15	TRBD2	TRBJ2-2	TGTGCCAGCAGCATCGGACTAGCGGGAGCTGGGGAGCTGTTTTTT	CASSIGLAGAGELFF
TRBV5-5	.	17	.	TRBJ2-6	TGTGCCAGCAGCTTGGAGGCCGCCCTCAGCGGGGCCAACGTCCTGACTTTC	CASSLEAALSGANVLTF
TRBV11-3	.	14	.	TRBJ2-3	TGTGCCAGCAGCTTGAGGGGAAGCACAGATACGCAGTATTTT	CASSLRGSTDTQYF
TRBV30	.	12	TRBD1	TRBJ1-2	TGTGCCTGGTCAGGGGGCGCGGGAGGCTACACCTTC	CAWSGGAGGYTF
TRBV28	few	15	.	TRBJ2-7	TGTGCCAGCAGACTCGCGAGACTAGTCTCCTACGAGCAGTACTTC	CASRLARLVSYEQYF
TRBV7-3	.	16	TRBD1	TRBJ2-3	TGTGCCAGCAGCTTAAGGACAGGGAGCGGGACAGATACGCAGTATTTT	CASSLRTGSGTDTQYF
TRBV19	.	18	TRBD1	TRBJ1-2	TGTGCCAGTAGTGAATGGACAGGGACTCGTGGAGCTAACTATGGCTACACCTTC	CASSEWTGTRGANYGYTF
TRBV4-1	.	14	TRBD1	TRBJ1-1	TGCGCCAGCAGCCAATGGACAGGGAGTACTGAAGCTTTCTTT	CASSQWTGSTEAFF
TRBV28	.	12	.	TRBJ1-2	TGTGCCAGCAGTTTAATGGGGTATGGCTACACCTTC	CASSLMGYGYTF
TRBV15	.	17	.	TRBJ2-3	TGTGCCACCAGCAGAGATGGGGACTCCGCTAGCACAGATACGCAGTATTTT	CATSRDGDSASTDTQYF
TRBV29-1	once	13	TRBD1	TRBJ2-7	TGCAGCGAACTGACAGGGAGCTCCTACGAGCAGTACTTC	CSELTGSSYEQYF
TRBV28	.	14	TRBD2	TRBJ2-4	TGTGCCAGCAGTTTAACGGGAGGCGGGGACATTCAGTACTTC	CASSLTGGGDIQYF
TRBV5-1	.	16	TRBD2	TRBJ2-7	TGCGCCAGCAGCTTGTATGGGGAGGGCCGTTCCGACGAGCAGTACTTC	CASSLYGEGRSDEQYF
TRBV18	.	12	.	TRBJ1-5	TGTGCCAGCTCACCCCCAGGACAGCCCCAGCATTTT	CASSPPGQPQHF
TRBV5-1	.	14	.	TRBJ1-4	TGCGCCAGCAGGTACAGACAGGAGTCTGAAAAACTGTTTTTT	CASRYRQESEKLFF
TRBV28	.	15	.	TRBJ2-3	TGTGCCAGCAGTTTTCTTGGACTTGACGCAGATACGCAGTATTTT	CASSFLGLDADTQYF
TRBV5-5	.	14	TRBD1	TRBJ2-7	TGTGCCAGCAGCTTGTGGGGACAGGGGAACGAGCAGTACTTC	CASSLWGQGNEQYF
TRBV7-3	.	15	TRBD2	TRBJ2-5	TGTGCCAGCAGCTTATTCGCGGGAGTTGGCGAGACCCAGTACTTC	CASSLFAGVGETQYF
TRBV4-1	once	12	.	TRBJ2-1	TGCGCCAGCAGCCAAGTTGCTACTGAGCAGTTCTTC	CASSQVATEQFF
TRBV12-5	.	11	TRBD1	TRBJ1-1	TGTGCTAGTGGGGGGACAGGGGTGACTTTCTTT	CASGGTGVTFF
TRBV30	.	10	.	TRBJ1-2	TGTGCCTGCCGTATTCAGAGCTACACCTTC	CACRIQSYTF